Listed here is a single TCR beta chain. The antigen is not known. The V gene lost 5 bases and the J gene lost 2 bases, with 14 bases spanning the gap. The CDR3 consists of 15 residues. The germline CDR1 and CDR2 sequences are SGHAT and FQNNGV. This sample was included in a study of OX40 agonist ivuxolimab in advanced cancers. Study context: Patients received ivuxolimab, an intravenous treatment, every 2 weeks at 0.01 to 10 mg/kg. Three patients had partial responses: one hepatocellular carcinoma, two cutaneous melanoma. Study-level findings and limits: Within 6 weeks, CD4+ and CD8+ blood T cells expanded clonally at 0.1 to 3.0 mg/kg.

Clones were sequenced by immunoSEQ multiplex PCR, and TCRdb holds only the in-frame ones, with some missing. The sample has roughly 87,000 clones, just over 90% seen once. Sequences were derived from CD4+ or CD8+ T cells sorted from blood, sampled in a trial of the OX40 agonist ivuxolimab. The chain has TRBV11-2 and TRBJ2-3; TRBD2 is a possible D gene (5 bases). This TCR derives from an adult with an advanced solid tumor such as melanoma, head and neck, liver or kidney cancer. The CDR3 DNA reads as TGTGCCAGCAGCCTTGGAGGCCTTAACACAGATACGCAGTATTTT. Protein product: CASSLGGLNTDTQYF.